This T cell receptor beta chain was sequenced during a study of blood T cell repertoires in COVID-19. Whole-study context: The origin of the acute and convalescent COVID-19 samples was the United States, Italy and Spain. PBMCs, B-cell-depleted T cells, or T cells provided the cDNA or gDNA that made up the material.

This clone has only a few counts. Germline CDR1 and CDR2: MGHRA and YSYEKL. V lost 1 base, J lost 0 bases, and 13 bases lay in between. The CDR3 is 17 residues long. Original analysis: Scientists estimated how many nucleated cells there were by amplifying reference gene primers. Method: immunoSEQ multiplex PCR; TCRdb's copy keeps in-frame clones and lacks some. D and trimming come from the DNA, and the V and J calls and clone size come from that table. There are 250,000 or so clones in the sample; around 84% occur only once, and 3.5% to 5% lies in the top ten. The chain joins TRBV4-1 to TRBJ1-3, with no clear D. The sequence came from a man in his fifties or sixties with acute or convalescent COVID-19. Input material: peripheral blood. The CDR3 coding sequence is TGCGCCAGCAGCCAAGGCATTACGAGATACTCTGGAAACACCATATATTTT. Amino acid sequence: CASSQGITRYSGNTIYF.